These 5 T cell receptor beta chains originate from one sample sequenced in a study of OX40 agonist ivuxolimab in advanced cancers. Sequenced by immunoSEQ multiplex PCR; TCRdb stores in-frame clones only, minus some. The sample has around 60,000 clones; over 75% are singletons. The specimen was CD4+ or CD8+ T cells sorted from blood, collected in a trial of the OX40 agonist ivuxolimab. Every receptor here comes from an adult with an advanced solid tumor such as melanoma, head and neck, liver or kidney cancer.

The J gene is TRBJ2-7, the V gene TRBV7-2; D perhaps matches TRBD1 (6 bases). V was cut by 5 bases and J by 4 bases, with 24 bases left in between. The CDR3 is 17 residues long. Germline CDR1 and CDR2: SGHTA and FQGNSA. CDR3 nucleotide sequence: TGTGCCAGCAGCACAGGCCCCGGGACATCCTCTTTTTACGAGCAGTACTTC. The encoded protein is CASSTGPGTSSFYEQYF. The variable domain in full, completed from reference TRBV7-2 and TRBJ2-7, reads GAGVSQSPSNKVTEKGKDVELRCDPISGHTALYWYRQSLGQGLEFLIYFQGNSAPDKSGLPSDRFSAERTGGSVSTLTIQRTQQEDSAVYLCASSTGPGTSSFYEQYFGPGTRLTVT.

The V call is TRBV28, the J call TRBJ2-7, with D perhaps being TRBD1 or TRBD2 (5 bases each). The CDR3 runs 14 residues. Trimming stripped 4 bases from V and 3 bases from J, with 13 bases between. Germline V lookup: CDR1 MDHEN, CDR2 SYDVKM. CDR3 residues: CASSWDPGDYEQYF. CDR3 nucleotide sequence: TGTGCCAGCAGTTGGGACCCCGGGGACTACGAGCAGTACTTC.

The chain employs TRBV5-1 and TRBJ1-2; 12 bases are a match to TRBD1. The CDR3 totals 14 residues. The V gene end was trimmed by 4 bases and the J gene end by 7 bases; junction bases not matched to a gene: 5. Germline V gives CDR1 SGHRS, CDR2 YFSETQ. In DNA, the CDR3 is TGCGCCAGCAGCCCGGGACAGGGGGCGAGTGGCTACACCTTC. It translates to CASSPGQGASGYTF.

This chain joins TRBV9 and TRBJ2-7; D is uncertain. V lost 8 bases and J lost 3, with 9 bases in between. This CDR3 is 11 amino acids long. The germline V gene has CDR1 SGDLS and CDR2 YYNGEE. The CDR3 spells CASGSDYEQYF. CDR3 DNA sequence: TGTGCCAGTGGCAGCGACTACGAGCAGTACTTC. Full variable domain (outside the CDR3, taken from reference TRBV9 and TRBJ2-7): DSGVTQTPKHLITATGQRVTLRCSPRSGDLSVYWYQQSLDQGLQFLIQYYNGEERAKGNILERFSAQQFPDLHSELNLSSLELGDSALYFCASGSDYEQYFGPGTRLTVT.

The V call is TRBV5-4, the J call TRBJ2-2, with D uncertain. This CDR3 comprises 13 residues. Trimming shortened V by 0 bases and J by 3 bases, and 3 bases separated the two germline ends. CDR1 is SGHNT, CDR2 YYREEE, per germline (reference sequence). The CDR3 spells CASSLGDTGELFF. CDR3 bases: TGTGCCAGCAGCTTGGGGGACACCGGGGAGCTGTTTTTT.